This T cell receptor (beta chain) was captured in a study of cytomegalovirus exposure and HLA in healthy donors. PCR amplification relied on 60 Vbeta primers (plus 13 Jbeta primers). Sequencing used immunoSEQ multiplex PCR; TCRdb keeps in-frame clones, though not all of them. Among about 43,000 clones listed, under 65% were seen once. This clone was seen only once. Though probably carrying unrecorded immune exposures, donors were nominally healthy at sampling. From germline, CDR1 is GTSNPN and CDR2 SVGIG (reference sequence). This CDR3 has 13 residues. V was pared by 1 base and J by 4 bases, with 2 bases of the junction left unmatched.

J is TRBJ2-5 and V is TRBV30; 8 bases match TRBD2. This TCR came from a human donor in good health. The specimen was PBMCs. CDR3 loop: CAWSGSGGETQYF. The CDR3 nucleotides read TGTGCCTGGAGTGGGAGCGGGGGAGAGACCCAGTACTTC.